This T cell receptor (beta chain) was sequenced in a study of blood T cell repertoires in COVID-19. Looking at the study overall: The samples span acute and convalescent COVID-19 from the United States, Italy and Spain. PBMCs, B-cell-depleted T cells, or T cells provided the cDNA or gDNA that made up the material.

Seattle participants joined during active infection and were tracked over time. The CDR3 covers 17 residues. Germline CDR1 reads ENHRY; CDR2 reads SYGVKD. V lost 1 base and J lost 4; bases outside the gene matches: 7. As processed by the authors: Researchers report that nucleated cell counts were estimated from reference gene primer amplification. The protocol was immunoSEQ multiplex PCR, while the TCRdb copy is restricted to in-frame clones and leaves out a portion. Clone size and V and J calls were adopted from that table, with D and trimming inferred from the DNA. This table has 150,000 to 200,000 clones, less than 95% appearing once.

Specimen: peripheral blood. The chain has TRBV10-3 and TRBJ1-1, with 12 bases identical to TRBD1. This receptor was taken from a man in his thirties or forties with COVID-19, enrolled during active disease. The DNA of the CDR3 is TGTGCCATCAGTGAGTGGGGGACAGGGGGCAGGGGCACTGAAGCTTTCTTT. Residues: CAISEWGTGGRGTEAFF.